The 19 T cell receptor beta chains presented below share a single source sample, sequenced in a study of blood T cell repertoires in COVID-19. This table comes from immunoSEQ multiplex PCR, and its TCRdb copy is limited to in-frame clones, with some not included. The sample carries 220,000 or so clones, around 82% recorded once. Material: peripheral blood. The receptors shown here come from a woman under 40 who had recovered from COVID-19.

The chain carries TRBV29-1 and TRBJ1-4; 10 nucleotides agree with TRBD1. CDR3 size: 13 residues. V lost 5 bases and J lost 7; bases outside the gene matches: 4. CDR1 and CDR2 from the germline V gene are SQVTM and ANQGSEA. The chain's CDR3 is CSVTRDRGEKLFF. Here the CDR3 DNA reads TGCAGCGTTACCCGGGACAGGGGTGAAAAACTGTTTTTT.

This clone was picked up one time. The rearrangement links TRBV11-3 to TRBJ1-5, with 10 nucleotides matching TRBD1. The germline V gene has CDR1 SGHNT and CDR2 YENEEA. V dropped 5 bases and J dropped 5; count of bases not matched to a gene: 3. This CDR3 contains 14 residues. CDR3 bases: TGTGCCAGCAGCCGCGACAGGGGGCATCAGCCCCAGCATTTT. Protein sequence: CASSRDRGHQPQHF. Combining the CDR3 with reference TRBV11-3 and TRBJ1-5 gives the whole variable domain EAGVVQSPRYKIIEKKQPVAFWCNPISGHNTLYWYLQNLGQGPELLIRYENEEAVDDSQLPKDRFSAERLKGVDSTLKIQPAELGDSAVYLCASSRDRGHQPQHFGDGTRLSIL.

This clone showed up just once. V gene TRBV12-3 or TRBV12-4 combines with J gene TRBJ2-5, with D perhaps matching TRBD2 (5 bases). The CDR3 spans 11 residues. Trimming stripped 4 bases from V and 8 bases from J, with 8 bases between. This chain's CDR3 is CASSSRGTQYF. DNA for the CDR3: TGTGCCAGCAGTTCCCGGGGAACCCAGTACTTC.

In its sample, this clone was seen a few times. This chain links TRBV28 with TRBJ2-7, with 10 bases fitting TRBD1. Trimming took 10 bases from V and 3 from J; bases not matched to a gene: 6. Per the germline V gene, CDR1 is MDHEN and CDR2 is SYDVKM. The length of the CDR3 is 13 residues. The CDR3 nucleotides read TGTGCCACGCGCCGGACAGGGGGCTACGAGCAGTACTTC. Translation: CATRRTGGYEQYF.

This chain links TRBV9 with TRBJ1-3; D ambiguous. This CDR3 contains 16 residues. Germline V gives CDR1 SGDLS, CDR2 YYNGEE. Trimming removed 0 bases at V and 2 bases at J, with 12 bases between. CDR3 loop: CASSVVAGTPGNTIYF. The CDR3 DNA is TGTGCCAGCAGCGTAGTTGCGGGTACCCCTGGAAACACCATATATTTT. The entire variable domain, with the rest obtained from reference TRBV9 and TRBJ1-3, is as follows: DSGVTQTPKHLITATGQRVTLRCSPRSGDLSVYWYQQSLDQGLQFLIQYYNGEERAKGNILERFSAQQFPDLHSELNLSSLELGDSALYFCASSVVAGTPGNTIYFGEGSWLTVV.

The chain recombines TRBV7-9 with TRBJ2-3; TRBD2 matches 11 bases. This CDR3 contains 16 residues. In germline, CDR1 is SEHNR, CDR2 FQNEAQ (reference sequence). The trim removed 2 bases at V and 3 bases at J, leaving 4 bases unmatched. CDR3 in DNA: TGTGCCAGCAGCTTAATACTAGCGGGAGAGACAGATACGCAGTATTTT. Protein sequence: CASSLILAGETDTQYF.

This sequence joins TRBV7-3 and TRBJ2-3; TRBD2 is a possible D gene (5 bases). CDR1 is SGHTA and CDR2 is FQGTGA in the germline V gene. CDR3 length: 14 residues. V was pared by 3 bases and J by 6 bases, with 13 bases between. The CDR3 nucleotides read TGTGCCAGCAGCTTTAAGACGGGCGGGGATACGCAGTATTTT. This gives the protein CASSFKTGGDTQYF.

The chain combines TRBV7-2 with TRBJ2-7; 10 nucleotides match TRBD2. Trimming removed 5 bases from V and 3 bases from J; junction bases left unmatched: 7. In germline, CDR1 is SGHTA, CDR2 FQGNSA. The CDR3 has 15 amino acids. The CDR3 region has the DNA TGTGCCAGCAGCCCGACTAGCGGGTCTGTCTACGAGCAGTACTTC. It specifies CASSPTSGSVYEQYF.

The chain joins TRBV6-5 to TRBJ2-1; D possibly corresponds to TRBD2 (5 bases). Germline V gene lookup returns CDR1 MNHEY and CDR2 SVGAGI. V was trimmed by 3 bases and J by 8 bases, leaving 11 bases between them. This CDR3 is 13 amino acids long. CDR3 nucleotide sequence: TGTGCCAGCAGTTATATCGGGAACGATGAGCAGTTCTTC. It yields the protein CASSYIGNDEQFF.

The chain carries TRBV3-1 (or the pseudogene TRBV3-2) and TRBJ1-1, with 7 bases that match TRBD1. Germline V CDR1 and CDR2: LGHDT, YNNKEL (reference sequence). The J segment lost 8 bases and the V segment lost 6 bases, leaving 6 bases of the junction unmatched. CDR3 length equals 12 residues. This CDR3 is CASRTGQLEAFF. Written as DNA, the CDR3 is TGTGCCAGCAGAACGGGACAGCTGGAAGCTTTCTTT.

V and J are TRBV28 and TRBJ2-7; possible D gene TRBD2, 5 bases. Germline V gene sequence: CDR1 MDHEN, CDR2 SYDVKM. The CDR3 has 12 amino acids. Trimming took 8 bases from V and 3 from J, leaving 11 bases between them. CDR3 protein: CASGLVGYEQYF. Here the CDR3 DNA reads TGTGCCAGCGGACTGGTAGGCTACGAGCAGTACTTC.

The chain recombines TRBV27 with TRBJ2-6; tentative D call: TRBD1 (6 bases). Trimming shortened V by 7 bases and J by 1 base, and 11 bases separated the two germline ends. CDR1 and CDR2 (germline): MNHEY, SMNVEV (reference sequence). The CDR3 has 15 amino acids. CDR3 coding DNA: TGTGCCAGCAACCTCAGGGGATCTGGGGCCAACGTCCTGACTTTC. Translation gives CASNLRGSGANVLTF.

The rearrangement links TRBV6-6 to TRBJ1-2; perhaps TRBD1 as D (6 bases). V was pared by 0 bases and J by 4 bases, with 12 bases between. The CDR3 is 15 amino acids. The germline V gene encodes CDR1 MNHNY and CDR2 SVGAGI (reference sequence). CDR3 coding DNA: TGTGCCAGCAGTTACTCGGATTTAGGGGGCTATGGCTACACCTTC. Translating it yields CASSYSDLGGYGYTF.

The CDR3 region is CSVLSKGGREQYF. CDR3 DNA sequence: TGCAGCGTTCTTAGTAAAGGGGGTAGGGAGCAGTACTTC. The rearrangement uses TRBV29-1 and TRBJ2-7, with D possibly TRBD1 on 6 matching bases. V lost 5 bases to trimming and J lost 7 bases, with 18 bases between them. Germline values: CDR1 SQVTM, CDR2 ANQGSEA. The CDR3 has 13 residues.

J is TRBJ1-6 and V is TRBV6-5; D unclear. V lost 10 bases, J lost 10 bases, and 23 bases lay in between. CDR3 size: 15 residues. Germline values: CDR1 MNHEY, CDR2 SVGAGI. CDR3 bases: TGTGCCACCAAGCTCTCGGGAGTTGAAGAATCACCCCTCCACTTT. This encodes CATKLSGVEESPLHF.

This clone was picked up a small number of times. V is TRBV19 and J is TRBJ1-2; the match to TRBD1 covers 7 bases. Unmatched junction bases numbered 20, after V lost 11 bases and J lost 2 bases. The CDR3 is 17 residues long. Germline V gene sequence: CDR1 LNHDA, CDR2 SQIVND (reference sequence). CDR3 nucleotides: TGTGCCCCACAAGGGCCAGGGGGTCCTTATCTAAACTATGGCTACACCTTC. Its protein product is CAPQGPGGPYLNYGYTF.

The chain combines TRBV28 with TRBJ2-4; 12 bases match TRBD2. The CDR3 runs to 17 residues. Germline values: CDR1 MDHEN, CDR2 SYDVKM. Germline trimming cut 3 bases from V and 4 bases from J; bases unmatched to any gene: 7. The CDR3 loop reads CASSFLLAGGLKNIQYF. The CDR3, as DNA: TGTGCCAGCAGTTTTTTACTAGCGGGAGGCCTTAAAAACATTCAGTACTTC.

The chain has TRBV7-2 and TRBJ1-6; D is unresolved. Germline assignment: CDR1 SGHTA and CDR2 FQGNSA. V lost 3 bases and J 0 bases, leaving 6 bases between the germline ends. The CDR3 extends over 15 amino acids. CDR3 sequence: CASSFGSSYNSPLHF. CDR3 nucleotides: TGTGCCAGCAGCTTTGGGAGCTCCTATAATTCACCCCTCCACTTT. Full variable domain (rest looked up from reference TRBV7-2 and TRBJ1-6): GAGVSQSPSNKVTEKGKDVELRCDPISGHTALYWYRQSLGQGLEFLIYFQGNSAPDKSGLPSDRFSAERTGGSVSTLTIQRTQQEDSAVYLCASSFGSSYNSPLHFGNGTRLTVT.

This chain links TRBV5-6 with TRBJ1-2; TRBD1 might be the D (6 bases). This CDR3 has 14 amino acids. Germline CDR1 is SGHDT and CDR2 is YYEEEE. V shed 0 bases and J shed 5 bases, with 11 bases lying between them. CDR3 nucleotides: TGTGCCAGCAGCTTGGGCAGGGGCGGGTATGGCTACACCTTC. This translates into CASSLGRGGYGYTF.